This T cell receptor (beta chain) originates from a study of T cells in Graves' hyperthyroidism and ophthalmopathy. In germline, CDR1 is MDHEN, CDR2 SYDVKM. V lost 2 bases and J lost 12, with 13 bases in between. The CDR3 spans 13 residues. Diagnostic assessment was based on clinical symptoms, serum thyroxine and TRAb, thyroid ultrasound and orbital computed tomography. RNA transcripts served as the template for amplifying TCR beta CDR3 regions. The study used the HTBI primer set for a first-round RT-PCR of the TCR CDR3. TCRdb reprocessed the multiplex PCR reads via MiXCR and lists one record per CDR3 protein. The repertoire includes 300,000 to 350,000 distinct CDR3 sequences, roughly 20% of them detected once, and about 49% sits in the top ten.

This chain joins TRBV28 and TRBJ1-4, with D possibly matching TRBD1 (5 bases). This clonotype was obtained from a woman aged 45-60 years with Graves' hyperthyroidism. Specimen: blood. CDR3 bases: TGTGCCAGCAGTTTAGGCGGACACCTGGAACTGTTTTTT. Amino acid sequence: CASSLGGHLELFF.